This T cell receptor beta chain was identified during a study of PD-L1 blockade in urothelial cancer. Overall study: Men with urothelial cancer arising in the bladder made up about 90% of the roughly 30 patients. Blood underwent analysis 3 weeks (second dose) and 6 weeks after treatment began.

In germline, CDR1 is LGHNT, CDR2 FRNRAP. V lost 6 bases and J lost 0, with 14 bases in between. The CDR3 is 16 amino acids. A remark on this clone: Its specificity is not known.

Whole-study findings and limits: In blood sampled pretreatment, TCR clonality below the median predicted better survival.

Into every PCR, synthetic TCR analog templates were spiked. The method was immunoSEQ multiplex PCR; TCRdb's version includes in-frame clones alone and lacks a portion of them. Of approximately 24,000 clones in the sample, 70% to 90% were seen once. This specimen consisted of PBMCs, obtained around atezolizumab (anti-PD-L1) treatment. The V gene is TRBV12-5, the J gene TRBJ2-2, with D possibly matching TRBD2 (5 bases). This clonotype was sampled from a man over 45 with urothelial cancer. For the CDR3, the DNA is TGTGCTAGTGGGGGTTGGGGAGCTACGAACACCGGGGAGCTGTTTTTT. As protein: CASGGWGATNTGELFF.